This T cell receptor (beta chain) is drawn from a study of T cell responses to AZD1222 COVID-19 vaccine (dated by TCRdb to the early 2020s). Study-level background: Because spike-specific TCR depth and breadth did not differ between the two schedules, AZD1222 recipients who got a second dose at roughly 4 weeks were pooled with those who got a second dose at roughly 12 weeks. A total of about 250 trial participants underwent TCR sequencing, of whom roughly 210 had received two doses of AZD1222 and some 26 had received two doses of the MenACWY control vaccine. Enrollment into the trials was organized by age into subgroups of 18-55, 56-69 and 70-plus years, and those subgroups contained about 150, 27 and 61 TCR-sequenced participants, respectively. General findings and caveats noted by the study authors: A significant rise in spike-specific TCR breadth and depth was observed after two AZD1222 doses relative to day 0 and relative to MenACWY recipients. Conclusions about previously exposed vaccinees are limited because only five or six AZD1222 recipients were SARS-CoV-2 seropositive at baseline. No day 14 peak-response samples were available, so repertoires were characterized only after the peak T cell response. In the small 56-69-year group, the increase in depth fell short of significance, most likely because of low power. Reportedly, close to half of the unique spike-specific TCRs recognized epitopes lying outside the regions that are mutated in the B.1.351 and B.1.1.7 variants. CD4 TCRs associated with the vaccine covered the entire spike protein, and the dominant responses were in regions 160-218 and 743-854. Most participants were white British and females outnumbered males, and the authors suggested that clonal diversity may have been underestimated.

Spanning cysteine to phenylalanine, the CDR3 consists of 15 amino acids. Only CDR3 DNA remains: 45 bases, in frame from the first base. V lost 5 bases and J lost 7 bases; the stretch between them is 17 bases long. The germline V gene (reference sequence) gives CDR1 as SEHNR and CDR2 as FQNEAQ. Comments on this clone: The specificity of this receptor is unknown. No base quality values were provided; no much bigger clone lies one nucleotide off.

The intended sense of this specimen's time point label: baseline before first vaccination. The vaccinee samples were drawn from two UK trials, COV001 and COV002, one of which was a single-blind randomized controlled phase 2/3 trial testing AZD1222 (ChAdOx1 nCoV-19) in healthy adults. For TCRbeta chain sequencing, PBMC samples were collected from trial participants at day 0 and at day 28 after the second dose. The CDR3 regions of human TCRbeta chains were analyzed by immunosequencing. Per the source publication's procedure: TCRs in the repertoires were compared against a reference library of SARS-CoV-2-specific TCRs that had been generated with the MIRA antigen-specificity platform. Breadth meant the fraction of unique TCRs that were SARS-CoV-2-associated, whereas depth meant the fraction of total T cells that were SARS-CoV-2-associated. Using the MIRA data, every spike-specific TCR was mapped to the spike region that the TCR reacted to and assigned to either a CD4 or a CD8 class. Log10-transformed breadth and depth values were compared by one-way ANOVA with Sidak's multiple comparisons tests. In TCRdb, the immuneACCESS table is reduced to in-frame sequences with V and J assigned. These tables do not hold every clone; where another copy was compared, an unresolved V gene accounts for under half, and the others remain unexplained. Clone size and the V and J calls come from that table; the DNA yielded D and trimming. The sample table contains 85,000 to 90,000 clones; only one count was recorded for roughly nine tenths of them. In total, the top ten clones hold 3% of the sample.

Sequencing used peripheral blood, obtained on day 0 of AZD1222 vaccination. The rearranged chain carries TRBV7-9 and TRBJ2-2; TRBD1 is a possible D gene, resting on 6 matching bases. The sequence came from an adult in good health. The CDR3 reads as follows: CASSPLGGQGGELFF. The DNA reads as follows: TGTGCCAGCAGCCCTCTTGGGGGCCAGGGCGGGGAGCTGTTTTTT.